The 10 T cell receptor beta chains listed next were all sequenced from one sample in a study of cytomegalovirus exposure and HLA in healthy donors. Both 60 Vbeta primers and 13 Jbeta primers went into the PCR. Clones were sequenced by immunoSEQ multiplex PCR, and TCRdb holds only the in-frame ones, with some missing. The table lists 70,000 to 90,000 clones, roughly 77% of them singletons, with 2% to 2.5% in the top ten. The material sequenced was PBMCs. These receptors were collected from a man aged 35-49 years in good health and CMV-seronegative.

This chain uses TRBV5-4 with TRBJ1-1; 9 nucleotides line up with TRBD1. CDR3 length: 12 residues. V lost 3 bases, J lost 11 bases, and 5 bases stayed unmatched. Germline CDR1 SGHNT, CDR2 YYREEE (reference sequence). CDR3 sequence (DNA): TGTGCCAGCAGCTGGAGGACAGGGGAGGCTTTCTTT. Translating it yields CASSWRTGEAFF.

CDR3 DNA sequence: TGTGCCAGCAGACTCCAACAGGGGGATTCACCCCTCCACTTT. Its translation is CASRLQQGDSPLHF. This chain uses TRBV11-2 with TRBJ1-6; 8 positions match TRBD1. The germline CDR1 and CDR2 sequences are SGHAT and FQNNGV. This CDR3 spans 14 amino acids. V shed 6 bases and J 8 bases; nucleotides not matched to a gene: 6.

The rearrangement uses TRBV11-1 and TRBJ2-3; D is uncertain. V was clipped by 3 bases and J by 1 base, with 8 bases between them. The CDR3 length is 14 residues. CDR1 is SGHAT, CDR2 FQDESV, per germline (reference sequence). For the CDR3, the DNA is TGTGCCAGCAGCTTCTTGAGTGGCACAGATACGCAGTATTTT. The encoded protein is CASSFLSGTDTQYF. The entire variable domain, with the rest obtained from reference TRBV11-1 and TRBJ2-3, is as follows: EAEVAQSPRYKITEKSQAVAFWCDPISGHATLYWYRQILGQGPELLVQFQDESVVDDSQLPKDRFSAERLKGVDSTLKIQPAELGDSAMYLCASSFLSGTDTQYFGPGTRLTVL.

This rearrangement joins TRBV2 to TRBJ2-1; 8 nucleotides line up with TRBD1. The CDR3 spans 14 residues. Germline-derived CDR1 and CDR2 are SNHLY and FYNNEI. The V segment lost 5 bases and the J segment 8 bases; nucleotides outside the gene matches: 8. In DNA, the CDR3 is TGTGCCAGCAGTCAAGGACAGGGTGTCTATGAGCAGTTCTTC. It codes for CASSQGQGVYEQFF.

The chain has TRBV2 and TRBJ1-5; a weak D match, TRBD1 (5 bases). V was cut by 2 bases and J by 4 bases, with 18 bases left in between. CDR3 size: 17 residues. Germline loops: CDR1 SNHLY, CDR2 FYNNEI. The CDR3 sequence: CASSERQGRFINQPQHF. For the CDR3, the DNA is TGTGCCAGCAGTGAACGCCAGGGTAGGTTCATTAATCAGCCCCAGCATTTT.

The chain links TRBV28 to TRBJ1-2, with a possible D match to TRBD1 (5 bases). The length of the CDR3 is 13 residues. Germline V lookup: CDR1 MDHEN, CDR2 SYDVKM. V dropped 4 bases and J dropped 3 bases, with 9 bases sitting between them. The CDR3: CASSSTTDYGYTF. The CDR3 DNA reads TGTGCCAGCAGTTCCACGACAGACTATGGCTACACCTTC.

This chain connects TRBV5-1 to TRBJ2-5; no definite D call. Trimming took 2 bases from V and 5 from J, leaving 10 bases between them. CDR3 length: 13 amino acids. Germline V gives CDR1 SGHRS, CDR2 YFSETQ. This CDR3 is CASSFPESETQYF. The DNA of the CDR3 is TGCGCCAGCAGCTTTCCGGAGAGCGAGACCCAGTACTTC.

V usage is TRBV7-2 and J usage is TRBJ2-5; weak D call: TRBD1 (5 bases). Trimming cost V 5 bases and J 2 bases, with 12 bases left between them. Germline V gene data show CDR1 as SGHTA and CDR2 as FQGNSA. The CDR3 is 14 amino acids. The CDR3 here is CASSPRQIQETQYF. In DNA, the CDR3 is TGTGCCAGCAGCCCCCGACAGATACAAGAGACCCAGTACTTC. Variable domain in full (rest from reference TRBV7-2 and TRBJ2-5): GAGVSQSPSNKVTEKGKDVELRCDPISGHTALYWYRQSLGQGLEFLIYFQGNSAPDKSGLPSDRFSAERTGGSVSTLTIQRTQQEDSAVYLCASSPRQIQETQYFGPGTRLLVL.

The chain uses TRBV6-5 and TRBJ1-2; 9 bases match TRBD1. From germline, CDR1 is MNHEY and CDR2 SVGAGI. CDR3 length equals 15 residues. The junction had 9 bases not matched to a gene; V was cut back by 5 bases and J by 5 bases. The CDR3 nucleotides are TGTGCCAGCAGTACCCACAGGGGGCTAGATTATGGCTACACCTTC. Translation gives CASSTHRGLDYGYTF.

The V call is TRBV28, the J call TRBJ2-7; 12 bases agree with TRBD1. Germline CDR1 and CDR2: MDHEN and SYDVKM. V lost 2 bases and J lost 7; bases outside the gene matches: 6. The CDR3 spans 15 residues. The CDR3 region has the DNA TGTGCCAGCAGTTTAAGGCGGGACAGGGGGCAGGAGCAGTACTTC. Amino acids: CASSLRRDRGQEQYF.